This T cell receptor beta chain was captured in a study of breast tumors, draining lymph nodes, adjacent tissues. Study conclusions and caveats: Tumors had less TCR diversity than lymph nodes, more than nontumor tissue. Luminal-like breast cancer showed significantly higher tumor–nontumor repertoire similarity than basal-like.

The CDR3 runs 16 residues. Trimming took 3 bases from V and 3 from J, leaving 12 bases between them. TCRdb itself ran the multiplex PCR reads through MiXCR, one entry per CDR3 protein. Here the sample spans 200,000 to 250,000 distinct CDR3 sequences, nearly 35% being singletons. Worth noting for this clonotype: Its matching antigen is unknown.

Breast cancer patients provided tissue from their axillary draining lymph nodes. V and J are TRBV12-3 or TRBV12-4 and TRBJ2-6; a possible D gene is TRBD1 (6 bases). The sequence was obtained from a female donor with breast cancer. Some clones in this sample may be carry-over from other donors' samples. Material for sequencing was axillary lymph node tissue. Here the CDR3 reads CASSFTQGSGANVLTF. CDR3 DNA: TGTGCCAGCAGTTTCACCCAGGGGAGTGGGGCCAACGTCCTGACTTTC.